Listed below are T cell receptor beta chains from one sample, sequenced in a study of cytomegalovirus exposure and HLA in healthy donors. Sequencing used immunoSEQ multiplex PCR; TCRdb keeps in-frame clones, though not all of them. In total, the table holds 110,000 to 150,000 clones. Sequenced input: PBMCs. All receptors derive from a woman younger than 35 in good health and CMV-seronegative. CDR3s include the opening cysteine and the closing phenylalanine or tryptophan. The D gene is left open where the match is weak.

v_call	d_call	j_call	cdr3_nt	cdr3_aa
TRBV5-1	TRBD2	TRBJ2-1	TGCGCCACCAAATCTAGCGGGGTTAACAATGAGCAGTTCTTC	CATKSSGVNNEQFF
TRBV5-1	TRBD1	TRBJ2-3	TGCGCCAGCAGGGGCGGGACAGGGGTCAGTCCCACAGATACGCAGTATTTT	CASRGGTGVSPTDTQYF
TRBV27	TRBD1	TRBJ2-5	TGTGCCAGCAGTTCTCTACAGGGGCAAGAGACCCAGTACTTC	CASSSLQGQETQYF
TRBV11-2	TRBD2	TRBJ2-5	TGTGCCAGCAGCAACAGACTAGCGGGGGGAGAGACCCAGTACTTC	CASSNRLAGGETQYF
TRBV5-6	-	TRBJ2-7	TGTGCCAGCAGCTTCAATACAGGGTACGAGCAGTACTTC	CASSFNTGYEQYF
TRBV29-1	-	TRBJ1-2	TGCAGCGTTGAGGCAGAAACTAACTATGGCTACACCTTC	CSVEAETNYGYTF
TRBV11-3	TRBD2	TRBJ2-3	TGTGCCAGCAGCTTAGCGGGAGGTACAGATACGCAGTATTTT	CASSLAGGTDTQYF
TRBV7-3	-	TRBJ2-6	TGTGCCAGCAGCGTGGCGCGGACTTCTGGGGCCAACGTCCTGACTTTC	CASSVARTSGANVLTF
TRBV2	-	TRBJ1-2	TGTGCCAGCAGTACATATGGCTACACCTTC	CASSTYGYTF
TRBV18	-	TRBJ2-3	TGTGCCAGCTCATCTTCGGCAGGGATTGGCACAGATACGCAGTATTTT	CASSSSAGIGTDTQYF
TRBV11-2	-	TRBJ1-1	TGTGCCAGCAGCTTTCAGATAACTGAAGCTTTCTTT	CASSFQITEAFF
TRBV27	TRBD2	TRBJ2-5	TGTGCCAGCAGTATTATGCCGGGACTAGCAGAACAAATGACCCAGTACTTC	CASSIMPGLAEQMTQYF
TRBV28	-	TRBJ1-1	TGTGCCAGCAGTTTATTCAATCAGGGTCGAGGTGAAGCTTTCTTT	CASSLFNQGRGEAFF
TRBV19	TRBD1	TRBJ1-4	TGTGCCAGTAGTACGACAGGGAGTGAAAAACTGTTTTTT	CASSTTGSEKLFF
TRBV4-1	-	TRBJ1-1	TGCGCCAGCAGCCAAGTCGACAGGACGGGTACTGAAGCTTTCTTT	CASSQVDRTGTEAFF
TRBV29-1	-	TRBJ1-1	TGCAGCGTAGTAGGACACAACACTGAAGCTTTCTTT	CSVVGHNTEAFF
TRBV5-8	TRBD1	TRBJ1-6	TGTGCCAGCACCTTGGAGGGGGCGCCGGATTCACCCCTCCACTTT	CASTLEGAPDSPLHF
TRBV11-1	-	TRBJ1-1	TGTGCCAGCAGCTTATCGATCCAGGGAGAAGCTTTCTTT	CASSLSIQGEAFF
TRBV19	-	TRBJ1-5	TGTGCCAGTAGTATAGCGGGGAACAATCAGCCCCAGCATTTT	CASSIAGNNQPQHF
TRBV9	TRBD2	TRBJ2-5	TGTGCCAGCAGCCCTCGAGCGGGATCTCTGGAGACCCAGTACTTC	CASSPRAGSLETQYF
TRBV19	TRBD2	TRBJ2-2	TGTGCCGCGGGGGGGGAGAACACCGGGGAGCTGTTTTTT	CAAGGENTGELFF
TRBV11-2	-	TRBJ2-2	TGTGCCAGCAGCTTAGCCGGGATCAGCGGGGAGCTGTTTTTT	CASSLAGISGELFF
TRBV5-1	TRBD2	TRBJ2-1	TGCGCCAGCAGCTCCGGACTAGCGGGAGGGCTATCCTACAATGAGCAGTTCTTC	CASSSGLAGGLSYNEQFF
TRBV9	-	TRBJ2-7	TGTGCCAGCAGCCTCGGACTTGACTCCTACGAGCAGTACTTC	CASSLGLDSYEQYF
TRBV5-4	-	TRBJ1-1	TGTGCCAGCAGCTTGCGTCTTGGCGGCGGCACTGAGGCTTTCTTT	CASSLRLGGGTEAFF
TRBV5-1	-	TRBJ1-5	TGCGCCAGCAGCTTGGACGGGGGTGTCAATCAGCCCCAGCATTTT	CASSLDGGVNQPQHF
TRBV20-1	-	TRBJ2-3	TGCAGTGCTAGTCGGGATACGCAGTATTTT	CSASRDTQYF
TRBV30	-	TRBJ1-1	TGTGCCCTCAGCGATGGGAACACTGAAGCTTTCTTT	CALSDGNTEAFF
TRBV6-6	TRBD2	TRBJ2-4	TGTGCCACCTCTCAGACTAGCGGGAGTCAAGGAAACATTCAGTACTTC	CATSQTSGSQGNIQYF
TRBV9	-	TRBJ1-2	TGTGCCAGCAGCCCGGGGGTGGGGGACCACTACACCTTC	CASSPGVGDHYTF
TRBV2	-	TRBJ2-3	TGTGCCAGCAGACCTAGCCAGAAGGATACGCAGTATTTT	CASRPSQKDTQYF
TRBV2	-	TRBJ1-1	TGTGCCAGCAGTGGTGGGAGAGACACTGAAGCTTTCTTT	CASSGGRDTEAFF
TRBV5-1	-	TRBJ2-2	TGCGCCAGCAGCTTGGCGGGGGTCGACACCGGGGAGCTGTTTTTT	CASSLAGVDTGELFF
TRBV6-4	TRBD1	TRBJ1-3	TGTGCCAGCAGTGGTTTGAAGTCCGACAGGGCTGGAAACACCATATATTTT	CASSGLKSDRAGNTIYF
TRBV6-1	-	TRBJ2-2	TGTGCCAGCAGTGAAGGTGGTACGGTACCCGGGGAGCTGTTTTTT	CASSEGGTVPGELFF
TRBV7-8	-	TRBJ1-1	TGTGCCAGCAGCTTTGACAGTTACACTGAAGCTTTCTTT	CASSFDSYTEAFF
TRBV7-7	TRBD1	TRBJ2-5	TGTGCTAGCAGCTTAGACAGGGGAGAGACCCAGTACTTC	CASSLDRGETQYF
TRBV6-1	-	TRBJ2-7	TGTGCCAGCAGTGAAGGAACAGACTATTACCGCTACGAGCAGTACTTC	CASSEGTDYYRYEQYF
TRBV30	TRBD1	TRBJ2-3	TGTGCCTTAGGACAGGGATTCACAGATACGCAGTATTTT	CALGQGFTDTQYF
TRBV27	-	TRBJ2-7	TGTGCCAGCAGTTCGACCACAGGTTACGAGCAGTACTTC	CASSSTTGYEQYF
TRBV30	TRBD2	TRBJ2-5	TGTGCCTGGAGTCCCGGACTAGCGGGAGGTGCGGAGACCCAGTACTTC	CAWSPGLAGGAETQYF
TRBV7-9	TRBD1	TRBJ1-2	TGTGCCAGCAGCTTGACAGGGTTTAATGGCTACACCTTC	CASSLTGFNGYTF
TRBV6-1	TRBD1	TRBJ2-5	TGTGCCAGCAGTGATACGACAGGGTCCCAAGAGACCCAGTACTTC	CASSDTTGSQETQYF
TRBV15	TRBD1	TRBJ1-5	TGTGCCACCAGCCGGGACAGTTATAGCAATCAGCCCCAGCATTTT	CATSRDSYSNQPQHF
TRBV7-2	-	TRBJ2-1	TGTGCCAGCAGCGCAACTCAGGGCGGATCCTACAATGAGCAGTTCTTC	CASSATQGGSYNEQFF
TRBV5-6	TRBD1	TRBJ2-5	TGTGCCAGCAGCCTCTGGGGGACAGGGGGAGAGACCCAGTACTTC	CASSLWGTGGETQYF
TRBV6-1	TRBD1	TRBJ1-2	TGTGCCAGCAGACAACAGGGGGCGTCGGACTATGGCTACACCTTC	CASRQQGASDYGYTF
TRBV18	-	TRBJ1-1	TGTGCCAGCTCACCCCCGGCCAGGGATGAAGCTTTCTTT	CASSPPARDEAFF
TRBV21-1	-	TRBJ2-1	TGTGCCAGCAACGCCCAGACTAGCGGGAGTGGGTGCAATGAGCAGTTCTTC	CASNAQTSGSGCNEQFF
TRBV5-5	-	TRBJ1-1	TGTGCCAGCATACTTGGGGACTATAGGTACGGGAACACTGAAGCTTTCTTT	CASILGDYRYGNTEAFF
TRBV4-1	-	TRBJ2-7	TGCGCCAGCAGCCAAGAAGGTGAGGGTCTTGGCTACGAGCAGTACTTC	CASSQEGEGLGYEQYF
TRBV11-2	-	TRBJ1-3	TGTGCCAGCAGCTTAGGATGGCCTGGACAGATCTCTGGAAACACCATATATTTT	CASSLGWPGQISGNTIYF
TRBV27	TRBD2	TRBJ2-1	TGTGCCAGCAGTTTATCGCCGGGACTAGCGGGAAGGTACTACAATGAGCAGTTCTTC	CASSLSPGLAGRYYNEQFF
TRBV4-3	-	TRBJ2-1	TGCGCCAGCAGCCAAGATCCCGGTGTCAATGAGCAGTTCTTC	CASSQDPGVNEQFF
TRBV7-9	-	TRBJ1-3	TGTGCCAGCAGCCCGAATCACAGGATAGGAAACACCATATATTTT	CASSPNHRIGNTIYF
TRBV30	TRBD2	TRBJ2-1	TGTGCCTGGAGTGTCTTAGCGGGACTTGGGCAGTTCTTC	CAWSVLAGLGQFF